These 5 T cell receptor beta chains came from one sample sequenced in a study of identical twins. TCRdb independently ran MiXCR on the 5' RACE reads; one entry per CDR3 protein. Of around 490,000 distinct CDR3 sequences listed, approximately 20% are singletons. Another study also made use of these data, one on yellow fever vaccine responses in identical twins.

Sample: CD4+ T cells sorted from blood. These receptors all stem from a woman younger than 30 in good health.

V usage is TRBV19 and J usage is TRBJ1-5, with TRBD1 matching over 9 bases. Germline lookup yields CDR1 LNHDA and CDR2 SQIVND (reference sequence). This CDR3 is built from 17 residues. Unmatched junction bases numbered 7, after V lost 4 bases and J lost 0 bases. The CDR3 spells CASSRGQGLNSNQPQHF. The CDR3 coding sequence is TGTGCCAGTAGTAGGGGACAGGGCCTCAATAGCAATCAGCCCCAGCATTTT.

This sequence joins TRBV10-3 and TRBJ2-7; D possibly corresponds to TRBD1 (5 bases). V was clipped by 3 bases and J by 3 bases, with 12 bases between them. Germline V gene sequence: CDR1 ENHRY, CDR2 SYGVKD. This CDR3 is 14 amino acids long. The CDR3 loop is CAISDPGKDYEQYF. The CDR3 nucleotides are TGTGCCATCAGTGATCCAGGGAAGGACTACGAGCAGTACTTC.

CDR3 region: CASSIDNRGGDTGELFF. The CDR3 bases are TGTGCCAGTAGTATAGATAATAGGGGCGGAGACACCGGGGAGCTGTTTTTT. The chain joins TRBV19 to TRBJ2-2, with D perhaps TRBD1 (5 bases). Germline CDR1 and CDR2: LNHDA and SQIVND (reference sequence). The germline V and J ends were trimmed by 0 bases and 3 bases, with 14 bases remaining between them. CDR3 length: 17 amino acids.

This rearrangement joins TRBV11-3 to TRBJ2-2, with TRBD2 matching 10 bases. The trim removed 5 bases at V and 6 bases at J, leaving 12 bases unmatched. This CDR3 spans 17 amino acids. The germline CDR1 and CDR2 sequences are SGHNT and YENEEA. The CDR3 spells CASSMTYSSGGAGELFF. DNA of the CDR3: TGTGCCAGCAGCATGACTTACTCCAGCGGGGGGGCCGGGGAGCTGTTTTTT.

This clonotype was seen many times. This sequence joins TRBV10-3 and TRBJ1-1; D remains unclear. The CDR3 is made up of 14 amino acids. The germline gives CDR1 ENHRY, CDR2 SYGVKD. With 7 bases removed from V and 7 bases from J, the gap between germline ends came to 19 bases. The DNA of the CDR3 is TGTGCCATCAAATCGTTGACGGGAGAGGGTGAAGCTTTCTTT. Translation gives CAIKSLTGEGEAFF.